This passage covers 21 T cell receptor beta chains from one sample sequenced in a study of shared clonotypes between healthy human individuals. Here immunoSEQ multiplex PCR was the method, and the copy in TCRdb shows in-frame clones only, minus some. The table includes approximately 710,000 clones, about nine tenths detected once. The material sequenced was memory CD8+ T cells from PBMCs. Subset of the sample: CD45RO+ cells pooled with CCR7-negative TemRA cells. The source of these receptors is a man aged 18 to 29 in good health. Some clones in this sample may be carry-over from other donors' samples.

The rearrangement joins TRBV6-1 to TRBJ1-4; D unclear. This CDR3 spans 14 amino acids. The V gene lost 3 bases and the J gene lost 5 bases, with 10 bases spanning the gap. From germline, CDR1 is MNHNS and CDR2 SASEGT. The DNA of the CDR3 is TGTGCCAGCAGTGACTGGCAGCTAAATGAAAAACTGTTTTTT. Translating it yields CASSDWQLNEKLFF.

V gene TRBV7-9 combines with J gene TRBJ2-1, with D perhaps matching TRBD2 (7 bases). Germline loops: CDR1 SEHNR, CDR2 FQNEAQ (reference sequence). This CDR3 region has 13 residues. Trimming left V 7 bases short and J 9 bases short, with 16 bases between. CDR3 sequence (DNA): TGTGCCAGCACTCCTTGGGGGGGCGCTGAGCAGTTCTTC. This codes for CASTPWGGAEQFF.

V and J are TRBV5-1 and TRBJ2-2; 7 positions agree with TRBD2. This CDR3 comprises 15 residues. CDR1 and CDR2 from the germline V gene are SGHRS and YFSETQ. Trimming cost V 2 bases and J 0 bases; bases outside gene matches: 1. The CDR3 nucleotides read TGCGCCAGCAGCTTTACTAGCGCGAACACCGGGGAGCTGTTTTTT. It yields the protein CASSFTSANTGELFF.

The V call is TRBV7-9, the J call TRBJ2-3; maybe TRBD1 (5 bases). The CDR3 runs 13 residues. Germline-derived CDR1 and CDR2 are SEHNR and FQNEAQ (reference sequence). V lost 3 bases and J 3 bases, leaving 7 bases between the germline ends. The CDR3: CASSFQGTDTQYF. CDR3 DNA sequence: TGTGCCAGCAGCTTTCAGGGAACAGATACGCAGTATTTT.

The J gene is TRBJ2-1, the V gene TRBV7-8, with unresolved D. V lost 5 bases and J 0 bases, leaving 11 bases between the germline ends. CDR3 size: 15 residues. CDR1 and CDR2 (germline): SGHVS, FQNEAQ. CDR3 loop: CASSQSVRSYNEQFF. CDR3 nucleotides: TGTGCCAGCAGCCAAAGTGTACGCTCCTACAATGAGCAGTTCTTC.

V and J are TRBV7-8 and TRBJ2-5; D is undetermined. From germline, CDR1 is SGHVS and CDR2 FQNEAQ. The CDR3 spans 12 residues. The ends were cut back, 0 bases at V and 4 bases at J, with 3 bases in the middle. The CDR3 protein is CASSLAPETQYF. CDR3 DNA sequence: TGTGCCAGCAGCTTAGCCCCAGAGACCCAGTACTTC.

The rearrangement joins TRBV19 to TRBJ2-7; D is unclear. Trimming cost V 0 bases and J 6 bases, with 9 bases left between them. The germline V gene has CDR1 LNHDA and CDR2 SQIVND (reference sequence). This CDR3 is built from 13 residues. CDR3 DNA sequence: TGTGCCAGTAGTATAGATTTGGAATCCGAGCAGTACTTC. Translated: CASSIDLESEQYF.

The V and J genes are TRBV30 and TRBJ2-1; no clear D. Germline assignment: CDR1 GTSNPN and CDR2 SVGIG (reference sequence). The CDR3 covers 14 residues. V was shortened by 3 bases and J by 0 bases, with 9 bases between the two germline ends. CDR3 sequence reads: CAWSSDGSYNEQFF. CDR3 in DNA: TGTGCCTGGAGCTCCGATGGCTCCTACAATGAGCAGTTCTTC. The full variable domain, its missing parts supplied by reference TRBV30 and TRBJ2-1, is SQTIHQWPATLVQPVGSPLSLECTVEGTSNPNLYWYRQAAGRGLQLLFYSVGIGQISSEVPQNLSASRPQDRQFILSSKKLLLSDSGFYLCAWSSDGSYNEQFFGPGTRLTVL.

The CDR3 nucleotides are TGCGCCAGCAGCCAGGACAGGGGGCTCTTCTTCGAGCAGTACTTC. Its translation is CASSQDRGLFFEQYF. The chain recombines TRBV4-1 with TRBJ2-7; 11 positions match TRBD1. Looked up from germline, CDR1 is MGHRA and CDR2 is YSYEKL. V gave up 3 bases and J gave up 6 bases; unmatched junction bases: 7. The CDR3 loop spans 15 amino acids.

This clone has only one observation. This rearrangement joins TRBV5-1 to TRBJ2-3, with TRBD1 matching 12 bases. Trimming at V came to 1 base and at J to 6 bases, leaving 6 bases not matched to a gene. There are 16 residues in the CDR3. Germline V gene data show CDR1 as SGHRS and CDR2 as YFSETQ. Written as DNA, the CDR3 is TGCGCCAGCAGCTTGATGGGACAGGGGGCGCGGGATACGCAGTATTTT. Amino acid sequence: CASSLMGQGARDTQYF.

The V gene is TRBV7-3, the J gene TRBJ2-3, with D unclear. V was pared by 0 bases and J by 0 bases, with 7 bases between. The CDR3 runs 15 residues. Germline values: CDR1 SGHTA, CDR2 FQGTGA. The CDR3 DNA sequence: TGTGCCAGCAGCTTAACGTACGCTAGCACAGATACGCAGTATTTT. Translation: CASSLTYASTDTQYF.

The chain joins TRBV4-1 to TRBJ2-5; 9 bases fit TRBD2. V gave up 1 base and J gave up 2 bases; unmatched junction bases: 11. The CDR3 covers 18 residues. Per germline, CDR1 MGHRA and CDR2 YSYEKL. The CDR3, as DNA: TGCGCCAGCAGCCAAGTGATCGCGGGAGGGCCGGGTCAAGAGACCCAGTACTTC. It translates to CASSQVIAGGPGQETQYF.

The chain joins TRBV6-4 to TRBJ2-7, with TRBD2 identical over 9 bases. The CDR3 is 15 residues long. Germline trimming cut 5 bases from V and 2 bases from J; bases unmatched to any gene: 7. Germline CDR1 reads MRHNA; CDR2 reads SNTAGT. CDR3 amino acids: CASSQLAGAAYEQYF. CDR3 sequence (DNA): TGTGCCAGCAGTCAATTAGCGGGAGCGGCCTACGAGCAGTACTTC.

V usage is TRBV5-1 and J usage is TRBJ2-7; tentatively, D is TRBD1 (6 bases). Trimming removed 6 bases from V and 1 base from J, with 8 bases in between. The CDR3 is 12 residues long. Germline lookup yields CDR1 SGHRS and CDR2 YFSETQ. CDR3 in DNA: TGCGCCAGCACAGGGGCTTCCTACGAGCAGTACTTC. Protein: CASTGASYEQYF.

This chain joins TRBV30 and TRBJ2-5; D is perhaps TRBD2 (5 bases). The CDR3 contains 15 residues. V lost 0 bases, J lost 2 bases, and 13 bases lay in between. CDR1 and CDR2 from the germline V gene are GTSNPN and SVGIG (reference sequence). The CDR3 region is CAWSVGEMVQETQYF. CDR3 DNA sequence: TGTGCCTGGAGTGTGGGAGAAATGGTACAAGAGACCCAGTACTTC.

This clone was seen a single time. The chain recombines TRBV28 with TRBJ2-5, with TRBD1 matching 7 bases. CDR3 length: 15 residues. Germline assignment: CDR1 MDHEN and CDR2 SYDVKM. V lost 5 bases and J lost 4; bases outside the gene matches: 10. CDR3 nucleotide sequence: TGTGCCAGCAGTATCCTACAGGGGTTGCGAGAGACCCAGTACTTC. Residues: CASSILQGLRETQYF.

V usage is TRBV7-9 and J usage is TRBJ2-1; 12 nucleotides line up with TRBD2. CDR1 is SEHNR and CDR2 is FQNEAQ in the germline V gene (reference sequence). The CDR3 is made up of 14 amino acids. V shed 5 bases, J shed 5 bases, and the junction held 1 base outside the gene matches. In DNA form, the CDR3 reads TGTGCCAGCAGCACTAGCGGGAGGCACAATGAGCAGTTCTTC. The encoded protein is CASSTSGRHNEQFF. The whole variable domain, filled in from reference TRBV7-9 and TRBJ2-1, reads DTGVSQNPRHKITKRGQNVTFRCDPISEHNRLYWYRQTLGQGPEFLTYFQNEAQLEKSRLLSDRFSAERPKGSFSTLEIQRTEQGDSAMYLCASSTSGRHNEQFFGPGTRLTVL.

The rearrangement links TRBV4-1 to TRBJ1-1; the D is unclear. Trimming shortened V by 4 bases and J by 4 bases, and 13 bases separated the two germline ends. CDR1 MGHRA and CDR2 YSYEKL come from the germline V gene. The CDR3 is 14 amino acids. The CDR3 DNA is TGCGCCAGCAGCCCGATCGGAATGGGCACTGAAGCTTTCTTT. It encodes CASSPIGMGTEAFF.

As regards this clone: Only one base separates this from a far larger clonotype, so it likely reflects a read error. This same CDR3 is encoded by further DNA sequences in the sample. The CDR3 is CASSLAGQPQHF. The CDR3 coding sequence is TGTGCCAGCAGCTTAGCGGGTCAGCCCCAGCATTTT. The chain carries TRBV7-9 and TRBJ1-5; D gene unclear. Looked up from germline, CDR1 is SEHNR and CDR2 is FQNEAQ (reference sequence). Trimming pared 0 bases from V and 6 bases from J, leaving 3 bases between. This CDR3 contains 12 residues.

V and J are TRBV6-4 and TRBJ2-7; D call uncertain. The germline V gene encodes CDR1 MRHNA and CDR2 SNTAGT. V was shortened by 2 bases and J by 4 bases, with 9 bases between the two germline ends. This CDR3 has 13 residues. CDR3 nucleotides: TGTGCCAGCAGTGACGGGTGGGGATACGAGCAGTACTTC. This encodes CASSDGWGYEQYF.

This clone is a singleton in its sample. This sequence joins TRBV19 and TRBJ1-1; D is unresolved. The CDR3 extends over 17 amino acids. CDR1 and CDR2 (germline): LNHDA, SQIVND (reference sequence). V lost 0 bases to trimming and J lost 7 bases, with 21 bases between them. This CDR3 reads CASSIDQNREAAHEAFF. CDR3 DNA sequence: TGTGCCAGTAGTATAGATCAGAATCGTGAGGCAGCCCATGAAGCTTTCTTT. The entire variable domain, with the rest obtained from reference TRBV19 and TRBJ1-1, is as follows: DGGITQSPKYLFRKEGQNVTLSCEQNLNHDAMYWYRQDPGQGLRLIYYSQIVNDFQKGDIAEGYSVSREKKESFPLTVTSAQKNPTAFYLCASSIDQNREAAHEAFFGQGTRLTVV.